This T cell receptor (beta chain) was sequenced during a study of spatial heterogeneity in lung cancer. Time point indicated: sample taken at primary tumor resection. Judged by abundance, this clonotype is medium-sized (0.01 to 0.1%). TCRdb reprocessed the 5' RACE reads with MiXCR, giving one entry per CDR3 protein. The data hold some 3,300 distinct CDR3 sequences, with approximately 2.7% observed a single time. This receptor was identified in a female donor with early-stage non-small cell lung cancer. Source: normal lung tissue next to the tumor, taken at surgery.

Here the CDR3 reads CASSWRRGPCTF. The CDR3 bases are TGTGCCAGCAGTTGGAGGAGGGGTCCTTGTACCTTC. The V call is TRBV28, the J call TRBJ1-2, with D perhaps matching TRBD1 (5 bases). Deletions cut 4 bases from V and 14 bases from J, with 17 bases between. From germline, CDR1 is MDHEN and CDR2 SYDVKM. This CDR3 has 12 residues.